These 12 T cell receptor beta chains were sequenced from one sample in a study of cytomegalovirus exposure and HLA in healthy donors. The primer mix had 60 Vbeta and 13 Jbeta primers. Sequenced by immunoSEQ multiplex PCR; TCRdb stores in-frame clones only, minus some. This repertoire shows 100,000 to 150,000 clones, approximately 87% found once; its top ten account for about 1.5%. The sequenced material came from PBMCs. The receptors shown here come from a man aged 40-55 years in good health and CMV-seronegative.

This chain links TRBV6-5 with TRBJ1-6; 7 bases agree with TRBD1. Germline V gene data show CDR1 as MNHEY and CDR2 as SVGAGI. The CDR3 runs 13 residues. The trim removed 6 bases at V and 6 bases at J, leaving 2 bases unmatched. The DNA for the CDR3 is TGTGCCAGCAGGGGACAGATTAATTCACCCCTCCACTTT. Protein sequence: CASRGQINSPLHF.

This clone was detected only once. This CDR3 is CASGRGNTQYF. CDR3 sequence (DNA): TGTGCCAGCGGCCGGGGAAATACGCAGTATTTT. The chain links TRBV7-2 to TRBJ2-3; D perhaps matches TRBD2 (5 bases). The CDR3 runs to 11 residues. Germline CDR1 is SGHTA and CDR2 is FQGNSA. V lost 8 bases and J lost 7, with 10 bases in between.

CDR3 DNA sequence: TGCGCCAGCAGCCAAGGCGGGACAGGATCCCCTAGGGATACGCAGTATTTT. This sequence encodes CASSQGGTGSPRDTQYF. The V gene is TRBV4-1, the J gene TRBJ2-3; 8 bases map to TRBD1. V lost 1 base, J lost 6 bases, and 12 bases stayed unmatched. The CDR3 sequence is 17 residues long. Germline V gene sequence: CDR1 MGHRA, CDR2 YSYEKL.

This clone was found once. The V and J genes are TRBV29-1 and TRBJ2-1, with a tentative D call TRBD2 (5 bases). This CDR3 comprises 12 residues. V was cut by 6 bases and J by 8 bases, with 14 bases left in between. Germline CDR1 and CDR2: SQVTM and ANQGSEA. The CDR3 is CSVDPEGHEQFF. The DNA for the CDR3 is TGCAGCGTCGACCCCGAGGGCCATGAGCAGTTCTTC.

The chain's CDR3 is CASSLDSGAYNEQFF. CDR3 bases: TGTGCCAGCAGCTTAGATTCGGGAGCCTACAATGAGCAGTTCTTC. This chain uses TRBV11-3 with TRBJ2-1, with D perhaps matching TRBD2 (6 bases). The CDR3 length is 15 residues. The V end lost 0 bases, the J end lost 2 bases, and 8 bases lay between the germline ends. Germline V lookup: CDR1 SGHNT, CDR2 YENEEA. Based on the CDR3 plus reference TRBV11-3 and TRBJ2-1, the full variable domain is EAGVVQSPRYKIIEKKQPVAFWCNPISGHNTLYWYLQNLGQGPELLIRYENEEAVDDSQLPKDRFSAERLKGVDSTLKIQPAELGDSAVYLCASSLDSGAYNEQFFGPGTRLTVL.

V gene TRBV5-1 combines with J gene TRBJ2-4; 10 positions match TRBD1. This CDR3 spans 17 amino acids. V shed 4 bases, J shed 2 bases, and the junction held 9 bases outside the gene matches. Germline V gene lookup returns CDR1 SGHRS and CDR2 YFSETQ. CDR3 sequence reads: CASSLSLGQGSKNIQYF. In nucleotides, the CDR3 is TGCGCCAGCAGCCTCTCTTTGGGACAGGGGTCCAAAAACATTCAGTACTTC. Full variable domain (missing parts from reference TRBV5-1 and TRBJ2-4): KAGVTQTPRYLIKTRGQQVTLSCSPISGHRSVSWYQQTPGQGLQFLFEYFSETQRNKGNFPGRFSGRQFSNSRSEMNVSTLELGDSALYLCASSLSLGQGSKNIQYFGAGTRLSVL.

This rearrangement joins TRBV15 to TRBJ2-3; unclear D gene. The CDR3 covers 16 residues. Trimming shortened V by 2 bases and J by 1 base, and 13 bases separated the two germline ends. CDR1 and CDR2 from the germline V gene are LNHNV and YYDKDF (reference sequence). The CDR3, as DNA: TGTGCCACCAGCAGAACCACAGCCGCCCGCACAGATACGCAGTATTTT. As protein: CATSRTTAARTDTQYF.

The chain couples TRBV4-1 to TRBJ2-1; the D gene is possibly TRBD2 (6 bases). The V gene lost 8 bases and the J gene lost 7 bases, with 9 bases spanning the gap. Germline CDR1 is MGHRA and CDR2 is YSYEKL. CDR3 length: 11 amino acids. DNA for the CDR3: TGCGCCAGCCACCGGGGGAATGAGCAGTTCTTC. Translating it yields CASHRGNEQFF.

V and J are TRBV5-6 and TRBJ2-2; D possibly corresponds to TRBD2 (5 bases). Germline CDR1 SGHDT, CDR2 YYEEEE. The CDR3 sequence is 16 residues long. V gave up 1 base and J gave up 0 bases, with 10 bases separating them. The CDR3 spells CASSLLAVANTGELFF. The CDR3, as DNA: TGTGCCAGCAGCTTGCTAGCTGTCGCGAACACCGGGGAGCTGTTTTTT. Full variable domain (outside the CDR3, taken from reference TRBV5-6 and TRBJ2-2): DAGVTQSPTHLIKTRGQQVTLRCSPKSGHDTVSWYQQALGQGPQFIFQYYEEEERQRGNFPDRFSGHQFPNYSSELNVNALLLGDSALYLCASSLLAVANTGELFFGEGSRLTVL.

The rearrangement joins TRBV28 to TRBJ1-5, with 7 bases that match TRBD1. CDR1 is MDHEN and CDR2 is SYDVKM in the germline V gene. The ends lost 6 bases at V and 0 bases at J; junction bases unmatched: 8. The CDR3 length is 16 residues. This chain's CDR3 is CASSPAGQTSNQPQHF. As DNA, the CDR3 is TGTGCCAGCAGCCCCGCGGGACAGACTAGCAATCAGCCCCAGCATTTT.

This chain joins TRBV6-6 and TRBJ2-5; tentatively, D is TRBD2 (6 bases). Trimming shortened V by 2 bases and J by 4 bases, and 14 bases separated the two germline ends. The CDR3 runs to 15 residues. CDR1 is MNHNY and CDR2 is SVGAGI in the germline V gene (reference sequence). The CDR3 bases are TGTGCCAGCAGTTACCCTCAGGAGGGGCGAGAGACCCAGTACTTC. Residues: CASSYPQEGRETQYF.

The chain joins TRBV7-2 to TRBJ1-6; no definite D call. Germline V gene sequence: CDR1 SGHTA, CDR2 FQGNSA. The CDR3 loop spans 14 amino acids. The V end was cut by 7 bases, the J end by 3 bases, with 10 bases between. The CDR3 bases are TGTGCCAGCACCTCGGGGAACTATAATTCACCCCTCCACTTT. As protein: CASTSGNYNSPLHF.